The 27 T cell receptor beta chains presented below share a single source sample, sequenced in a study of shared clonotypes between healthy human individuals. Profiled with immunoSEQ multiplex PCR; TCRdb holds only in-frame clones, not every one. Among over a million clones, 96% were seen once, and the ten largest hold about 1%. Source material: naive CD4+ T cells sorted from blood. Subset described: CD45RA+ positively selected. These receptors all stem from a man younger than 45 in good health.

V gene TRBV7-9 combines with J gene TRBJ1-3; D is unclear. Germline values: CDR1 SEHNR, CDR2 FQNEAQ (reference sequence). V was cut by 5 bases and J by 2 bases, with 7 bases left in between. The CDR3 runs to 13 residues. The DNA for the CDR3 is TGTGCCAGCAGCCCGGCCACTGGAAACACCATATATTTT. Translating gives CASSPATGNTIYF.

The chain combines TRBV5-6 with TRBJ2-7; D remains ambiguous. The length of the CDR3 is 16 residues. Germline V CDR1 and CDR2: SGHDT, YYEEEE. The ends were cut back, 4 bases at V and 0 bases at J, with 17 bases in the middle. The CDR3 protein is CASSGKLVTNSYEQYF. The CDR3 coding sequence is TGTGCCAGCAGCGGTAAACTGGTTACTAACTCCTACGAGCAGTACTTC. The variable domain in full, with the rest retrieved from reference TRBV5-6 and TRBJ2-7, is DAGVTQSPTHLIKTRGQQVTLRCSPKSGHDTVSWYQQALGQGPQFIFQYYEEEERQRGNFPDRFSGHQFPNYSSELNVNALLLGDSALYLCASSGKLVTNSYEQYFGPGTRLTVT.

CDR3 coding DNA: TGTGCCAGCAGCCGGAGGACCGGCCTGGGCTCCTACAATGAGCAGTTCTTC. This sequence encodes CASSRRTGLGSYNEQFF. This chain joins TRBV14 and TRBJ2-1; a possible D gene is TRBD2 (5 bases). CDR1 is SGHDN, CDR2 FVKESK, per germline. This CDR3 is 17 amino acids long. The germline V and J ends were trimmed by 4 bases and 0 bases, with 16 bases remaining between them.

As to this clone: This CDR3 is also generated by other DNA sequences in the sample. This chain connects TRBV7-9 to TRBJ2-7; D is unresolved. The CDR3 runs 12 residues. V shed 5 bases and J shed 4 bases, with 9 bases lying between them. From germline, CDR1 is SEHNR and CDR2 FQNEAQ (reference sequence). CDR3 nucleotides: TGTGCCAGCAGCCCCGTTACGTACGAGCAGTACTTC. Protein product: CASSPVTYEQYF.

The rearrangement uses TRBV9 and TRBJ2-1, with TRBD2 matching over 10 bases. The CDR3 is 14 residues long. J was trimmed by 9 bases and V by 3 bases; bases with no gene match: 6. The germline gives CDR1 SGDLS, CDR2 YYNGEE. The CDR3 sequence: CASSDPGLASEQFF. CDR3 nucleotide sequence: TGTGCCAGCAGCGACCCGGGACTAGCGAGTGAGCAGTTCTTC.

The rearrangement joins TRBV5-1 to TRBJ2-1; no clear D gene. The CDR3 totals 12 residues. The germline V and J ends were trimmed by 4 bases and 8 bases, with 10 bases remaining between them. Germline V CDR1 and CDR2: SGHRS, YFSETQ. The CDR3 reads CASSPLNYEQFF. CDR3 nucleotides: TGCGCCAGCAGCCCGTTGAATTATGAGCAGTTCTTC. The complete variable domain, with remaining parts taken from reference TRBV5-1 and TRBJ2-1, reads KAGVTQTPRYLIKTRGQQVTLSCSPISGHRSVSWYQQTPGQGLQFLFEYFSETQRNKGNFPGRFSGRQFSNSRSEMNVSTLELGDSALYLCASSPLNYEQFFGPGTRLTVL.

The chain has TRBV19 and TRBJ1-5, with D unclear. The CDR3 has 15 residues. V was shortened by 7 bases and J by 2 bases, with 15 bases between the two germline ends. Germline loops: CDR1 LNHDA, CDR2 SQIVND (reference sequence). The CDR3 protein is CASTLLPGGNQPQHF. In DNA, the CDR3 is TGTGCCAGTACCCTCCTCCCTGGTGGCAATCAGCCCCAGCATTTT. The full variable domain, rest sourced from reference TRBV19 and TRBJ1-5, is DGGITQSPKYLFRKEGQNVTLSCEQNLNHDAMYWYRQDPGQGLRLIYYSQIVNDFQKGDIAEGYSVSREKKESFPLTVTSAQKNPTAFYLCASTLLPGGNQPQHFGDGTRLSIL.

This rearrangement joins TRBV5-4 to TRBJ2-1; maybe TRBD1 (6 bases). The CDR3 has 15 amino acids. Per germline, CDR1 SGHNT and CDR2 YYREEE (reference sequence). Trimming took off 4 bases at V and 0 bases at J, with 11 bases between the two ends. The CDR3 sequence is CASSAQQGSYNEQFF. The DNA for the CDR3 is TGTGCCAGCAGCGCCCAACAGGGCTCCTACAATGAGCAGTTCTTC.

The chain recombines TRBV7-9 with TRBJ2-3; tentatively, D is TRBD2 (6 bases). V was shortened by 5 bases and J by 6 bases, with 15 bases between the two germline ends. CDR3 length: 14 residues. Germline-derived CDR1 and CDR2 are SEHNR and FQNEAQ (reference sequence). CDR3 bases: TGTGCCAGCAGCCGGAATTCTGGGGGGGATACGCAGTATTTT. Residues: CASSRNSGGDTQYF.

The chain employs TRBV5-4 and TRBJ1-1; no definite D call. The CDR3 extends over 15 amino acids. V was shortened by 4 bases and J by 1 base, with 14 bases between the two germline ends. Germline CDR1 and CDR2: SGHNT and YYREEE (reference sequence). CDR3 sequence (DNA): TGTGCCAGCAGCCAGGAACCCTTACAGAACACTGAAGCTTTCTTT. It specifies CASSQEPLQNTEAFF.

This clone was seen just once. This chain joins TRBV6-1 and TRBJ2-1, with 9 positions matching TRBD2. Germline V gene data show CDR1 as MNHNS and CDR2 as SASEGT. V was clipped by 5 bases and J by 8 bases; unmatched bases: 10. The CDR3 is made up of 15 amino acids. The CDR3 DNA sequence: TGTGCCAGCAGTCTGGGCGGGAGGGCCTTCGATGAGCAGTTCTTC. As protein: CASSLGGRAFDEQFF.

With respect to this clone: The junction and the germline gene differ at one end; a read error may be behind it. This chain joins TRBV7-7 and TRBJ2-6, with D unclear. Germline-derived CDR1 and CDR2 are SSHAT and FNYEAQ (reference sequence). The CDR3 has 14 residues. The DNA of the CDR3 is TGTGCTAGCAGCCGGCATTCTGGGGCCAACGTCCTGACTTTC. It specifies CASSRHSGANVLTF. The complete variable domain, with remaining parts taken from reference TRBV7-7 and TRBJ2-6, reads GAGVSQSPRYKVTKRGQDVTLRCDPISSHATLYWYQQALGQGPEFLTYFNYEAQPDKSGLPSDRFSAERPEGSISTLTIQRTEQRDSAMYRCASSRHSGANVLTFGAGSRLTVL.

The chain uses TRBV10-3 and TRBJ2-2; 8 nucleotides agree with TRBD2. Germline V gives CDR1 ENHRY, CDR2 SYGVKD. CDR3 length: 15 amino acids. V was clipped by 6 bases and J by 1 base; unmatched bases: 4. CDR3 in amino acids: CAIRPGLENTGELFF. DNA for the CDR3: TGTGCCATCAGACCGGGACTAGAGAACACCGGGGAGCTGTTTTTT.

The rearrangement joins TRBV7-9 to TRBJ2-5; D ambiguous. V dropped 1 base and J dropped 5 bases, with 11 bases sitting between them. There are 14 residues in the CDR3. Germline CDR1 and CDR2: SEHNR and FQNEAQ (reference sequence). In DNA, the CDR3 is TGTGCCAGCAGCTTAGAGGTGTCTCCGGAGACCCAGTACTTC. Translation: CASSLEVSPETQYF.

Remarks on this clone: Distinct nucleotide sequences in the sample also encode this CDR3. The rearrangement links TRBV28 to TRBJ2-7; 7 positions match TRBD1. Germline CDR1 and CDR2: MDHEN and SYDVKM. The CDR3 consists of 13 residues. V was pared by 5 bases and J by 2 bases, with 3 bases of the junction left unmatched. Here the CDR3 reads CASSGQATYEQYF. The CDR3 coding sequence is TGTGCCAGCAGTGGACAGGCAACCTACGAGCAGTACTTC.

The rearrangement joins TRBV9 to TRBJ2-2; 14 bases line up with TRBD2. This CDR3 comprises 17 residues. J gave up 4 bases and V 5 bases, and 7 bases lay outside the gene matches. Germline values: CDR1 SGDLS, CDR2 YYNGEE. CDR3 protein: CASRAGLAGDFTGELFF. The CDR3 DNA sequence: TGTGCCAGCAGGGCGGGACTAGCGGGAGACTTCACCGGGGAGCTGTTTTTT.

This sequence joins TRBV6-1 and TRBJ1-5, with 11 bases fitting TRBD1. CDR3 length: 16 amino acids. With V trimmed by 4 bases and J by 4 bases, 6 bases remained unmatched. Germline V lookup: CDR1 MNHNS, CDR2 SASEGT. CDR3 nucleotide sequence: TGTGCCAGCAGTGCAGGACAGGGGGCAGGGAATCAGCCCCAGCATTTT. It codes for CASSAGQGAGNQPQHF.

The chain has TRBV7-5 and TRBJ1-3. TRBV7-5 is listed as a pseudogene. The CDR3 is 16 residues long. This CDR3 reads CVRSLPSTPSGNTIYF. For the CDR3, the DNA is TGTGTCAGAAGCTTACCCTCGACTCCCTCTGGAAACACCATATATTTT.

The chain combines TRBV6-5 with TRBJ1-1; TRBD1 matches at 9 bases. From germline, CDR1 is MNHEY and CDR2 SVGAGI. This CDR3 is built from 15 residues. With V trimmed by 3 bases and J by 6 bases, 8 bases remained unmatched. Here the CDR3 DNA reads TGTGCCAGCAGTTATGGACAGGGGAAGAGGCCTGAAGCTTTCTTT. Translating gives CASSYGQGKRPEAFF.

V and J are TRBV6-1 and TRBJ2-5; TRBD2 is a possible D gene (7 bases). Trimming took 3 bases from V and 5 from J, leaving 19 bases between them. Germline V gene lookup returns CDR1 MNHNS and CDR2 SASEGT. The CDR3 is 16 residues long. As DNA, the CDR3 is TGTGCCAGCAGTGATCAACTAGGGGGGGACGTGGAGACCCAGTACTTC. As protein: CASSDQLGGDVETQYF.

The chain employs TRBV14 and TRBJ2-7, with 9 nucleotides matching TRBD1. This CDR3 spans 15 amino acids. Germline-derived CDR1 and CDR2 are SGHDN and FVKESK. Unmatched junction bases numbered 3, after V lost 0 bases and J lost 3 bases. CDR3 protein: CASSQDRDRVYEQYF. The CDR3 DNA reads TGTGCCAGCAGCCAAGACCGGGACAGGGTCTACGAGCAGTACTTC.

This clone showed up just once. The chain combines TRBV9 with TRBJ2-7; TRBD1 matches at 10 bases. The CDR3 consists of 16 residues. After removal of 0 bases from V and 6 bases from J, the junction contained 9 bases not matched to a gene. In germline, CDR1 is SGDLS, CDR2 YYNGEE. The CDR3 region has the DNA TGTGCCAGCAGCGTAGGGGGGCATGGGACAGGGGTCGAGCAGTACTTC. Encoded protein: CASSVGGHGTGVEQYF.

The gene calls are TRBV7-9 and TRBJ2-5, with TRBD1 identical over 10 bases. Germline assignment: CDR1 SEHNR and CDR2 FQNEAQ (reference sequence). The CDR3 contains 15 residues. The junction had 3 bases not matched to a gene; V was cut back by 3 bases and J by 2 bases. This CDR3 reads CASSFLDRGQETQYF. The CDR3 nucleotides are TGTGCCAGCAGCTTTCTGGACAGGGGGCAAGAGACCCAGTACTTC.

The chain carries TRBV5-6 and TRBJ2-7, with 9 nucleotides matching TRBD1. Germline V gene data show CDR1 as SGHDT and CDR2 as YYEEEE. This CDR3 comprises 15 residues. V dropped 4 bases and J dropped 3; count of bases not matched to a gene: 8. The CDR3 sequence is CASSLPGQGDYEQYF. Here the CDR3 DNA reads TGTGCCAGCAGCCTACCGGGACAGGGAGACTACGAGCAGTACTTC.

The J gene is TRBJ1-5, the V gene TRBV4-1; TRBD1 matches 7 bases. CDR1 is MGHRA and CDR2 is YSYEKL in the germline V gene. The CDR3 runs 14 residues. Germline trimming cut 1 base from V and 7 bases from J; bases unmatched to any gene: 4. CDR3 amino acids: CASSQVGGGQPQHF. DNA for the CDR3: TGCGCCAGCAGCCAAGTGGGAGGGGGCCAGCCCCAGCATTTT.

The genes are TRBV15 and TRBJ2-3, with 7 bases that match TRBD1. V gave up 3 bases and J gave up 0 bases; unmatched junction bases: 3. Germline V gene sequence: CDR1 LNHNV, CDR2 YYDKDF (reference sequence). The CDR3 has 15 residues. The CDR3 nucleotides are TGTGCCACCAGCAGGGGGACAGCAAGCACAGATACGCAGTATTTT. Encoded protein: CATSRGTASTDTQYF.

The V gene is TRBV10-2, the J gene TRBJ1-5; D not resolved. CDR1 is WSHSY and CDR2 is SAAADI in the germline V gene. Deletions cut 4 bases from V and 3 bases from J, with 4 bases between. The CDR3 extends over 12 amino acids. The CDR3 nucleotides are TGCGCCAGCAGTGTTCCCAATCAGCCCCAGCATTTT. It specifies CASSVPNQPQHF.